Listed below are T cell receptor beta chains from one sample, sequenced in a study of blood T cells in healthy people across ages. MiXCR was run by TCRdb on the 5' RACE reads, yielding one entry per CDR3 protein. The table lists fewer than 2,000,000 distinct CDR3 sequences, about two fifths of them singletons. The source material was blood. The receptors here all came from a human donor in good health. CDR3s include the opening cysteine and the closing phenylalanine or tryptophan. The D gene is left open where the match is weak. A clone size is listed for some rows: how often the clone was seen (once, few, many), or a class if it is expanded.

DNA: TGCAGCGTTGTAGCGGGGGAAAGCACAGATACGCAGTATTTT
CDR3: CSVVAGESTDTQYF
D: TRBD2
J: TRBJ2-3
V: TRBV29-1
size: NA

DNA: TGCAGTGCTAGAGATCAGAACCGGGAGACCCAGTACTTC
CDR3: CSARDQNRETQYF
D: NA
J: TRBJ2-5
V: TRBV20-1
size: many

DNA: TGCGCCAGCAGCCAAGTGGCAGGGGTCTACGAGCAGTACTTC
CDR3: CASSQVAGVYEQYF
D: NA
J: TRBJ2-7
V: TRBV4-3
size: NA

DNA: TGTGCCAGCAGTATGGGGAGTGGCGGCACAGATACGCAGTATTTT
CDR3: CASSMGSGGTDTQYF
D: NA
J: TRBJ2-3
V: TRBV2
size: NA

DNA: TGTGCCAGCAGCTCTCAGCAAGCAGGAATCCGCTACGAGCAGTACTTC
CDR3: CASSSQQAGIRYEQYF
D: NA
J: TRBJ2-7
V: TRBV13
size: once

DNA: TGCAGTGCTAGAGATGGGGCTGGGATAGCTCCCGAGTACGAGCAGTACTTC
CDR3: CSARDGAGIAPEYEQYF
D: NA
J: TRBJ2-7
V: TRBV20-1
size: NA

DNA: TGTGCCAGCAGAGGCTTTGCGACTAATGAAAAACTGTTTTTT
CDR3: CASRGFATNEKLFF
D: NA
J: TRBJ1-4
V: TRBV6-2/TRBV6-3
size: NA

DNA: TGTGCCAGCAGCTTCCAGACTAGCGGGGGTTACAATGAGCAGTTCTTC
CDR3: CASSFQTSGGYNEQFF
D: TRBD2
J: TRBJ2-1
V: TRBV9
size: NA

DNA: TGTGCCAGCGGAGGAAGAGTAGGTGGCTACACCTTC
CDR3: CASGGRVGGYTF
D: NA
J: TRBJ1-2
V: TRBV12-3/TRBV12-4
size: NA

DNA: TGTGCCCGCAGTTTGTCGGCCCCCACAGATACGCAGTATTTT
CDR3: CARSLSAPTDTQYF
D: NA
J: TRBJ2-3
V: TRBV12-3/TRBV12-4
size: NA

DNA: TGCGCCAGCAGCCAAGAGAATTACGGGACAGGGCTTTTGAATGAGCAGTTCTTC
CDR3: CASSQENYGTGLLNEQFF
D: TRBD1
J: TRBJ2-1
V: TRBV4-3
size: NA

DNA: TGTGCCAGCTCCCGCGACAGGGGGTCGGACACAGATACGCAGTATTTT
CDR3: CASSRDRGSDTDTQYF
D: TRBD1
J: TRBJ2-3
V: TRBV18
size: NA

DNA: TGTGCTAGCAGCTTCGACAGGGCTAGCCACAATGAGCAGTTCTTC
CDR3: CASSFDRASHNEQFF
D: TRBD1
J: TRBJ2-1
V: TRBV7-7
size: NA

DNA: TGTGCCAGCAGTTACGGGGGGGACATAGCTTTCTTT
CDR3: CASSYGGDIAFF
D: NA
J: TRBJ1-1
V: TRBV6-6
size: few

DNA: TGTGCCAGCACGGGGCAGGGGGCCCTAGATAGCAATCAGCCCCAGCATTTT
CDR3: CASTGQGALDSNQPQHF
D: TRBD1
J: TRBJ1-5
V: TRBV6-1
size: NA

DNA: TGCAGCGCGACTACCGGGACTAACTACAATGAGCAGTTCTTC
CDR3: CSATTGTNYNEQFF
D: TRBD2
J: TRBJ2-1
V: TRBV29-1
size: NA

DNA: TGTGCCAGCAGTCGGCCCCCCGGGACTAGACGGTCGGGTGAGCAGTTCTTC
CDR3: CASSRPPGTRRSGEQFF
D: TRBD2
J: TRBJ2-1
V: TRBV6-2/TRBV6-3
size: NA

DNA: TGTGCCAGCAGTTATGGTAACGGGGAGCGGCAGTACTTC
CDR3: CASSYGNGERQYF
D: NA
J: TRBJ2-7
V: TRBV6-6
size: NA

DNA: TGTGCCAGCAGCCGGGGCAGGAGGACTCAAGCTTTCTTT
CDR3: CASSRGRRTQAFF
D: NA
J: TRBJ1-1
V: TRBV28
size: few

DNA: TGCAGTGCTATCGGTAGCGGGGGGGCGGGAGATACGCAGTATTTT
CDR3: CSAIGSGGAGDTQYF
D: TRBD2
J: TRBJ2-3
V: TRBV20-1
size: NA

DNA: TGTGCCAGCAGCTCAAGACAGGTCGCCTCCTACGAGCAGTACTTC
CDR3: CASSSRQVASYEQYF
D: NA
J: TRBJ2-7
V: TRBV7-2
size: few

DNA: TGTGCCAGCAGCGGACGGACAGGTGGGAACACTGAAGCTTTCTTT
CDR3: CASSGRTGGNTEAFF
D: TRBD1
J: TRBJ1-1
V: TRBV7-9
size: NA

DNA: TGTGCCATCAGTGGGGGGTCGAACACTGAAGCTTTCTTT
CDR3: CAISGGSNTEAFF
D: NA
J: TRBJ1-1
V: TRBV10-3
size: NA

DNA: TGTGCCAGCAGCTTGGGGCAGACGGGAGGGGGCTACACCTTC
CDR3: CASSLGQTGGGYTF
D: NA
J: TRBJ1-2
V: TRBV7-3
size: NA

DNA: TGCAGTGCTAAGAAATCCGGGACAGGGGGCAATAGCAATCAGCCCCAGCATTTT
CDR3: CSAKKSGTGGNSNQPQHF
D: TRBD1
J: TRBJ1-5
V: TRBV20-1
size: few

DNA: TGTGCCATCAGTGAATCCTCGGGACAATGGAACACCGGGGAGCTGTTTTTT
CDR3: CAISESSGQWNTGELFF
D: NA
J: TRBJ2-2
V: TRBV10-3
size: NA

DNA: TGTGCCAGCAGCACTCCCGACAGCGCAACTAATGAAAAACTGTTTTTT
CDR3: CASSTPDSATNEKLFF
D: NA
J: TRBJ1-4
V: TRBV28
size: NA

DNA: TGTGCCAGCAGTTGGGACAGGACCTACAATGAGCAGTACTTC
CDR3: CASSWDRTYNEQYF
D: TRBD1
J: TRBJ2-7
V: TRBV12-3/TRBV12-4
size: NA

DNA: TGTGCCAGCAGCGTAGTCTCGTTTCTTCCCTATGGCTACACCTTC
CDR3: CASSVVSFLPYGYTF
D: NA
J: TRBJ1-2
V: TRBV9
size: NA

DNA: TGTGCCAGCAGTCCCCAGCGACAGATGGTCTCTGGGGCCAACGTCCTGACTTTC
CDR3: CASSPQRQMVSGANVLTF
D: NA
J: TRBJ2-6
V: TRBV6-1
size: few

DNA: TGTGCTAGTGGTCTGGTCGGCAGGCCGGGCAATGAGCAGTTCTTC
CDR3: CASGLVGRPGNEQFF
D: NA
J: TRBJ2-1
V: TRBV12-5
size: NA

DNA: TGCAGTGCCCTAGTGGGGTATTCATCTCGAGGGACAGGGCCCCTCTACGAGCAGTACTTC
CDR3: CSALVGYSSRGTGPLYEQYF
D: TRBD1
J: TRBJ2-7
V: TRBV20-1
size: few

DNA: TGCGCCAGCACGGGGGAGCCATCGGTTGGCACAGATACGCAGTATTTT
CDR3: CASTGEPSVGTDTQYF
D: NA
J: TRBJ2-3
V: TRBV5-1
size: NA

DNA: TGCGCCAGCAGCCAAGATAAGGGACAGAACTATGGCTACACCTTC
CDR3: CASSQDKGQNYGYTF
D: TRBD1
J: TRBJ1-2
V: TRBV4-3
size: NA

DNA: TGTGCCAGCAGCTTACGGGCGGGGGATGATACGCAGTATTTT
CDR3: CASSLRAGDDTQYF
D: TRBD2
J: TRBJ2-3
V: TRBV7-2
size: NA

DNA: TGTGCCAGCAGTTTATTGGCAGGGCCGGTAACTGAAGCTTTCTTT
CDR3: CASSLLAGPVTEAFF
D: NA
J: TRBJ1-1
V: TRBV28
size: few

DNA: TGTGCCAGCAGCGGGACAGCGGGGAATGAGCAGTTCTTC
CDR3: CASSGTAGNEQFF
D: NA
J: TRBJ2-1
V: TRBV9
size: few

DNA: TGTGCTAGTGGTGCAGGACAGTTGGCAGAGACCCAGTACTTC
CDR3: CASGAGQLAETQYF
D: NA
J: TRBJ2-5
V: TRBV12-5
size: many

DNA: TGCAGTGCTAGCTTCCTAGAAGCGGGGGCGGAAGAGACCCAGTACTTC
CDR3: CSASFLEAGAEETQYF
D: TRBD2
J: TRBJ2-5
V: TRBV20-1
size: NA

DNA: TGCAGCGTTGAAGAGCCTCGGGACAGGGGGCGAGAGACCCAGTACTTC
CDR3: CSVEEPRDRGRETQYF
D: TRBD1
J: TRBJ2-5
V: TRBV29-1
size: few

DNA: TGTGCCAGCAACGCGGGGGGTTACGAGCAGTACTTC
CDR3: CASNAGGYEQYF
D: TRBD2
J: TRBJ2-7
V: TRBV12-3/TRBV12-4
size: few